This T cell receptor beta chain was sequenced for a study of blood T cells in healthy people across ages (dated by TCRdb to the mid-2010s). Regarding the research as a whole: In model experiments, template switching captured roughly one uniquely barcoded TCR beta cDNA molecule for every two T cells. Age-related changes in TCR beta repertoire diversity were measured in the study by deep sequencing normalized with unique cDNA molecular identifiers. The donors were split into four age groups: young (average around 16 years), middle-aged (about 40), aged (approximately 60) and long-lived (approximately 80). The study analyzed two additional independent replicas of 1 million unique cDNA reads from the same blood draw for two donors, one aged 18 to 30 and one aged 80 or older.

There are 16 amino acids in the CDR3, from cysteine to phenylalanine inclusive. The kept DNA is CDR3 alone, 48 bases in frame from the first base. The germline V gene gives CDR1 as SGHAT and CDR2 as FQNNGV. Trimming removed 5 bases from V and 3 bases from J; the gene matches leave 11 bases unexplained. Donors were 39 systemically healthy Caucasian individuals from Russia aged roughly 6 to 90 years. About 9.6 milliliters of peripheral blood were collected from each donor into EDTA-treated Vacutainer tubes. Ficoll-Paque density-gradient centrifugation was used to isolate PBMCs, with at least 7 million per sample. Trizol reagent was used to extract total RNA from the PBMCs, yielding at least 5.5 micrograms per sample. For every donor, flow cytometry on a PBMC aliquot measured the percentage of naive CD45RAhigh/CD27high T cells. Notes on this clonotype: It lacks a known antigen. No much larger clone is present one base from it, and per-base qualities are unavailable.

The library was built by means of 5' RACE. These reads were obtained on an Illumina HiSeq 2500. A second PCR of about 7 to 12 cycles was run with a J-beta primer mix and a sample-barcoded 5' primer. Each TCR beta cDNA molecule received a unique molecular identifier from a template-switch 5' adaptor carrying 12 random nucleotides. Each sample yielded at least 3 million CDR3-containing paired-end reads. All of the RNA was converted into first-strand cDNA using the Mint cDNA synthesis kit, with a TRBC-specific oligonucleotide serving as the primer. All cDNA was treated with uracil-DNA glycosylase and then went through a first 18-cycle PCR with the universal primers M1SS and BC2_uni_R. The source study handled its data this way. For normalization, 1 million high-quality reads were randomly selected from each sample, with every read carrying a distinct molecular identifier. Reads with shared molecular identifiers were discarded instead of being binned into consensus sequences. CDR3 identification, clonotype clustering and error correction used MiTCR with a Q25 quality threshold and the strictest error-elimination algorithm. Lower-bound total TCR beta diversity was estimated with a nonparametric unseen species model using Euler transformation. The raw public data were reprocessed by TCRdb itself: fastp quality trimming at Q25, MiXCR clonotype calling, in-frame beta chains only. Each CDR3 protein appears once, grouped with its most common genes and DNA. The V and J calls were not made by the authors but by TCRdb's processing. Within this sample are approximately 780,000 distinct CDR3 sequences, with 25% to 30% of them counted one time only. Together, the top ten hold over 2.5% of the sample.

Paper-wide results and their limitations: As age increased, observed TCR beta diversity per million T cells dropped in a roughly linear way, and a significant reduction was already evident by age roughly 40. Because the CMV infection status of the donors was unknown, age-related changes in expanded clonotypes may potentially have been confounded. Estimates of total diversity based on one million sequenced T cells were regarded as lower bounds and as underestimates. Compared with the aged group, more naive CD4+ T cells, fewer expanded clones and increased TCR diversity were shown by the long-lived group, suggesting age selection. Since profiling was done on bulk unsorted PBMCs, naive and antigen-experienced compartments could not be conclusively compared. A strong correlation was found between observed TCR beta diversity and the percentage of naive T cells measured by flow cytometry.

The sample also formed part of further work on T cells of mothers and their children. The second study's paper adds: Donors were nine systemically healthy Caucasian individuals: three mothers and their six children. cDNA synthesis consumed the entire amount of extracted RNA, loaded at 1.5 ug RNA in each 15 ul reaction. In the second PCR, the M1S primer introduced both the sample barcodes and 2-4 random nucleotides. More than 8 million TCR beta CDR3 reads were obtained from each mother, and roughly 3.1 million reads were obtained from each child. TCR recombination output is similarly shaped by thymic selection in related and unrelated pairs, with a minor effect exerted by inherited differences. Normalized repertoire overlap in related mother-child pairs was always slightly higher than in unrelated mother-child pairs, but the difference was never significant. With a sensitivity of about 100 clones per million clonotypes, no persistent microchimeric T cell clones were detected. In the study, deep NGS was used to compare the TCR beta repertoires of mothers and children, and features distinguishing related mother-child pairs from unrelated individuals were sought. Mothers averaged around 43 +/- 4 years of age and children averaged about 10 +/- 4 years. Libraries were sequenced on Illumina HiSeq 2000 with 100+100 nt paired-end reads after adapter ligation with NEBNext reagents. To prevent cross-contamination, the mother and child libraries were prepared a month apart and were sequenced in separate runs. Between about 500,000 and 2,300,000 distinct TCR beta clonotypes were identified per donor. Naive TCR beta clonotypes were estimated from low-frequency clonotypes matched to each donor's FACS-determined naive share, without sorting.

The sample comprised blood. This receptor was obtained from a boy between 5 and 17 years old in good health. The sequence is built from TRBV11-2 and TRBJ2-3, with 7 middle bases fitting TRBD1. In nucleotides, the sequence is TGTGCCAGCAGCCCCTATACAGGGGTAATAACAGATACGCAGTATTTT. Its product reads: CASSPYTGVITDTQYF. Outside the CDR3, residues come from the reference TRBV11-2 and TRBJ2-3 proteins, so the full variable domain is: EAGVAQSPRYKIIEKRQSVAFWCNPISGHATLYWYQQILGQGPKLLIQFQNNGVVDDSQLPKDRFSAERLKGVDSTLKIQPAKLEDSAVYLCASSPYTGVITDTQYFGPGTRLTVL.